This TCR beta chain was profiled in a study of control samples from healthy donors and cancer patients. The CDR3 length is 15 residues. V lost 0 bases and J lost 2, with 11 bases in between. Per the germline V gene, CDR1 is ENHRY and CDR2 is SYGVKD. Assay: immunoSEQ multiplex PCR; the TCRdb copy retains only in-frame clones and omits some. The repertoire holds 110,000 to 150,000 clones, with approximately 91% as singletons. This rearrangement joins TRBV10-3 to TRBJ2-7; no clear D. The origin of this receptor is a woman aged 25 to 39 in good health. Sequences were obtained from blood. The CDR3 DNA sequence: TGTGCCATCAGTGAGTCGACCGCCCAAACCTACGAGCAGTACTTC. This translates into CAISESTAQTYEQYF.